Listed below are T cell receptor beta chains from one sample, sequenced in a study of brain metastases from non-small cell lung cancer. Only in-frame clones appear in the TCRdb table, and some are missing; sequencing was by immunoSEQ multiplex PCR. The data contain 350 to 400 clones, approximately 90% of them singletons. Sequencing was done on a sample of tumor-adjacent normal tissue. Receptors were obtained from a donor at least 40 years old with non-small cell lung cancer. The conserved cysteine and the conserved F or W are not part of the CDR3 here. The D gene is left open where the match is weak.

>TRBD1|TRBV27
ASMTRTGAYNEQF
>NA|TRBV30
AWVKGSSYNEQF
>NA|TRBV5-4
ASSLVPVETQY
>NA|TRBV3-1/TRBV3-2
ASRQIDRGRGGLQETQY
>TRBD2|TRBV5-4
ASSWSGLAGYNEQF
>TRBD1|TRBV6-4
ASSDFTGGPNTGELF
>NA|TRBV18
ASSLGDHGA
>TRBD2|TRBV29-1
SVEAASGRSETQY
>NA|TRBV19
ASSIQGSYNEQF
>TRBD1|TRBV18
ASSPAGTGNEQY
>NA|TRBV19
ASSRPTTNEKLF
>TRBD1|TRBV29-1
SVEPGQGREETQY
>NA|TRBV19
ASSTKDRFTGELF
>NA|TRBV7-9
ASSLRQTFSGNTIY
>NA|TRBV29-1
SVQVLRNTEAF
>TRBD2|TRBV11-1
ASSPGTSGVEQY
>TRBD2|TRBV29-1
SVEGSSGMSSYNEQF
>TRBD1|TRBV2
ASSEQTGGEAF
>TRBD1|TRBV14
ASSAGTGALSGANVLT
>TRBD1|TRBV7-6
ASSLQGVDTEAF
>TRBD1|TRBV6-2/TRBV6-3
ASSAPGTGVF
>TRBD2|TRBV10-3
AISESGLAGQETQY
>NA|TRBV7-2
ARETGPYNEQF
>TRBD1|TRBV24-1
ATSVTGTGERDEQF
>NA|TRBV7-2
ASSLARQETQY
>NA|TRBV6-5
ASRDPYKGDIQY
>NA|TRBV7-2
ASSSNGGKETQY
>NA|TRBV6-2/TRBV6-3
ASSQQAVDEKLF